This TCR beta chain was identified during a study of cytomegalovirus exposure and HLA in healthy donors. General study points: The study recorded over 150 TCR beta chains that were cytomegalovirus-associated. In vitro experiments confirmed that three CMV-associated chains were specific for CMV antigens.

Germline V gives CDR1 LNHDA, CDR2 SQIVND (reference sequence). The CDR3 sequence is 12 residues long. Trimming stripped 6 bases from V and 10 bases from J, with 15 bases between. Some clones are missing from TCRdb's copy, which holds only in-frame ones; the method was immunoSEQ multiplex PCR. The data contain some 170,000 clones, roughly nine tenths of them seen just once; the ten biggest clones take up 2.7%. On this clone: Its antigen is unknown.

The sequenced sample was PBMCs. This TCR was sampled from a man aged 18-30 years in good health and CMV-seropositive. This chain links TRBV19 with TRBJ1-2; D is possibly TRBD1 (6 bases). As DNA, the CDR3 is TGTGCCAGTAGCAGGGGACAACTAGACTACACCTTC. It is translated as CASSRGQLDYTF.